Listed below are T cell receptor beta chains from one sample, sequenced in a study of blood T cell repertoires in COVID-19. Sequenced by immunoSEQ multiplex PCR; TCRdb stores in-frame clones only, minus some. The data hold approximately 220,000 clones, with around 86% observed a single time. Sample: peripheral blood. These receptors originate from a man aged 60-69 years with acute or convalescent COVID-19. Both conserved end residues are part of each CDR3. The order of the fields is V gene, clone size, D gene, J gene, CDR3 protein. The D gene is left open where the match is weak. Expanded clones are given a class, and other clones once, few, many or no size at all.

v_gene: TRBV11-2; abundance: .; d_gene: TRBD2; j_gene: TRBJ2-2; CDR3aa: CASSQLAGVIGELFF
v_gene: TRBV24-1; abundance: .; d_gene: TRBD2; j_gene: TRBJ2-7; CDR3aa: CATSDLAGSSYEQYF
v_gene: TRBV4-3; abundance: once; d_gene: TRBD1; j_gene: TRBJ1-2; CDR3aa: CASSQGQGWDLYGYTF
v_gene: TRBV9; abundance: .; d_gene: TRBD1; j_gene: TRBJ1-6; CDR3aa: CASSVAQGAGSPLHF
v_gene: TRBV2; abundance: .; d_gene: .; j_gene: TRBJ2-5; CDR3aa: CASQLSTGQETQYF
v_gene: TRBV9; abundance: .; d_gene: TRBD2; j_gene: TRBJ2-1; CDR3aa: CASSFSGTSGRLNEQFF
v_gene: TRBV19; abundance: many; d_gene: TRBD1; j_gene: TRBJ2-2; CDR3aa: CASKNRRGQGANTGELFF
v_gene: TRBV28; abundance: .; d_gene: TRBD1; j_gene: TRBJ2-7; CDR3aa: CASSLIFAGRGLGEQYF
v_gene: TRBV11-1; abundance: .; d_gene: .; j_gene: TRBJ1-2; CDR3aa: CASSRRQKINYGYTF
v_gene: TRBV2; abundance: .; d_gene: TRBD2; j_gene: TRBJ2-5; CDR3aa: CASSDLAGVETQYF
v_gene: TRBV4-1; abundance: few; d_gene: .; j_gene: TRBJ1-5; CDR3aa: CASSQVGGSSNQPQHF
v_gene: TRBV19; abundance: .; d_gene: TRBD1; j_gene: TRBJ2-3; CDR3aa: CASSIGTEGATDTQYF
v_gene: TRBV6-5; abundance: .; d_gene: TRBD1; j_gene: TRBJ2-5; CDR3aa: CASRRSRGRGETQYF
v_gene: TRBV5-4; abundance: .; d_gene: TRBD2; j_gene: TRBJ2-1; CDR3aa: CASTRGGAPYNEQFF
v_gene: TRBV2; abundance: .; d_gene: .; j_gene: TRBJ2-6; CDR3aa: CASSDAAAGANVLTF
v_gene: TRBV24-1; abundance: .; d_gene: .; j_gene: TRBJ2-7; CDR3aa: CATSDPGVSDEQYF
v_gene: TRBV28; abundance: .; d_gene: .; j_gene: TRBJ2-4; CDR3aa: CASSLKSGTKLAKNIQYF
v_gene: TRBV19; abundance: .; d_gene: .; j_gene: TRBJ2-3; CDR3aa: CASTLSGGWEDTQYF
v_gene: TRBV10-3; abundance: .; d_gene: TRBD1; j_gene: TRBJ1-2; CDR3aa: CAIDRGTGTAGYTF
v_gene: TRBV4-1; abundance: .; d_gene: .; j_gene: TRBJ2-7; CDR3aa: CASSQDFSRSVLPTEQYF
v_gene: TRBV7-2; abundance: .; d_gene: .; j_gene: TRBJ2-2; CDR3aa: CASSGTGLYTGELFF
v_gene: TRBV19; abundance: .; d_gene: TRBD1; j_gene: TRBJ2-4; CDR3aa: CASTDDRGPTKNIQYF
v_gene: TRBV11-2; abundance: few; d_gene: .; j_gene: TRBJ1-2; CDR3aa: CASFGGREGYTF
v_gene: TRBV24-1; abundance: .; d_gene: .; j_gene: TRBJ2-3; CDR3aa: CATSDLFAGDTDTQYF
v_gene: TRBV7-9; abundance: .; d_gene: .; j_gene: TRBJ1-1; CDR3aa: CASSSRTEAFF
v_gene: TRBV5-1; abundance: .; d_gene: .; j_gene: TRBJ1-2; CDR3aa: CASSLGGTTNYGYTF
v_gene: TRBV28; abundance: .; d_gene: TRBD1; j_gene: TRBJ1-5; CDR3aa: CASRKNRDRNQPQHF
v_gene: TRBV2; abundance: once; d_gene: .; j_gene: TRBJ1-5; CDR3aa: CASTQGGSNQPQHF
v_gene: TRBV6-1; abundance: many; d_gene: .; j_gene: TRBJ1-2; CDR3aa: CASSGQGRPSNYGYTF
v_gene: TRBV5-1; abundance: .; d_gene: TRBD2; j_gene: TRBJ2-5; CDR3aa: CASSNGASGVRETQYF
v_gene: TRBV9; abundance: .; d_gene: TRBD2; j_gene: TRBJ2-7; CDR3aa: CASSAGGLAAYEQYF
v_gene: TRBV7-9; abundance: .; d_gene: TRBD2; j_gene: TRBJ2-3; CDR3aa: CASSPGTSGYTDTQYF
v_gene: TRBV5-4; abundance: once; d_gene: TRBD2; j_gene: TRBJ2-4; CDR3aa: CASTDSGGAFNIQYF
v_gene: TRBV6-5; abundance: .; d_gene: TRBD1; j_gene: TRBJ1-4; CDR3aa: CASRGTGLYEKLFF
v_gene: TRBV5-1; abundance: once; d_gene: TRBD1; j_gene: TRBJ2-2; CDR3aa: CASSLYSTGTTGELFF
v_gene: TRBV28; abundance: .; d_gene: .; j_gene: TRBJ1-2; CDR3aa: CASSFPRDYGYTF
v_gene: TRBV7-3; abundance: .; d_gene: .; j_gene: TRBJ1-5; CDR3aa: CASSPRGGGNQPQHF
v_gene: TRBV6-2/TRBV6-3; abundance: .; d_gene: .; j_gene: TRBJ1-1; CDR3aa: CASSYSNLNAAFF
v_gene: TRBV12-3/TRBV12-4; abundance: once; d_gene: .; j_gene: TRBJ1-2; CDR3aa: CASRPIGGYGYTF
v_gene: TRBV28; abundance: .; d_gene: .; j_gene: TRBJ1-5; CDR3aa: CASSAQSQPQHF
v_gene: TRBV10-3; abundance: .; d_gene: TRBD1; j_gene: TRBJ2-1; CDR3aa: CAISEPHRGAYNEQFF
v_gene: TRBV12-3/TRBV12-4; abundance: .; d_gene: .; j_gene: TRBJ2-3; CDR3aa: CASRRGTDTQYF
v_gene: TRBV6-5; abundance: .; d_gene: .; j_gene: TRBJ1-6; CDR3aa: CASSSHLEDSPLHF
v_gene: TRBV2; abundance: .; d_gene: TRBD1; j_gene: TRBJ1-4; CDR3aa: CATLGQGKRKLFF
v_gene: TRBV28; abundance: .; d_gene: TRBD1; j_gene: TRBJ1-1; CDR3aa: CASSFADRGTEAFF
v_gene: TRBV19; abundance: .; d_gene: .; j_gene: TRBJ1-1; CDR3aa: CASSIGGGGTTEAFF
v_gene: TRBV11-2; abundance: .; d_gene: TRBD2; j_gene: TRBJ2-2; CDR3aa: CASIRGGFRPGELFF
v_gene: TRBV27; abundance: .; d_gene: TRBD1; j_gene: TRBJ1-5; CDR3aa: CASRYRGGGNQPQHF
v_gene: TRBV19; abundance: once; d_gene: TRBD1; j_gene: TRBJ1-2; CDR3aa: CASSSRTGGDDGYTF
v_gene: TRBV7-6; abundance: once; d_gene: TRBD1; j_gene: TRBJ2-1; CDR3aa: CASSWRTGAPNNEQFF
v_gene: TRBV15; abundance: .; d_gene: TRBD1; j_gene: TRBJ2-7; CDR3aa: CATRDRGYEQYF
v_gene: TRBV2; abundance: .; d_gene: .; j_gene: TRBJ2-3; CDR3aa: CASSESGGTDTQYF
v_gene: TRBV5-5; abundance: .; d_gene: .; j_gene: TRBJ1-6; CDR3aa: CASSSQASGYNSPLHF
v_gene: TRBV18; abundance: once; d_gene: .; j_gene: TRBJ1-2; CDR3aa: CASSPTTGEGYGYTF
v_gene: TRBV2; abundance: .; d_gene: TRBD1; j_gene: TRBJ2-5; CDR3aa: CASKSSGTGVEETQYF
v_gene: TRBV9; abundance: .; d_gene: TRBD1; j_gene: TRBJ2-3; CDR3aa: CASRPTGNERADTQYF
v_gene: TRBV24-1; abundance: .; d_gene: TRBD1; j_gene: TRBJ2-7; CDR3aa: CATSDSTQGVGSYEQYF
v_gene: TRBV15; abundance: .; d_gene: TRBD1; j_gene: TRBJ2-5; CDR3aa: CATRADRVSETQYF
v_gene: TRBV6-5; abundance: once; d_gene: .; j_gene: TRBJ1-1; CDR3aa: CASRTDQNTEAFF
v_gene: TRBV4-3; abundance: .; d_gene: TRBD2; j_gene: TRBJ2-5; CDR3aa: CASSQAATSGGAKETQYF